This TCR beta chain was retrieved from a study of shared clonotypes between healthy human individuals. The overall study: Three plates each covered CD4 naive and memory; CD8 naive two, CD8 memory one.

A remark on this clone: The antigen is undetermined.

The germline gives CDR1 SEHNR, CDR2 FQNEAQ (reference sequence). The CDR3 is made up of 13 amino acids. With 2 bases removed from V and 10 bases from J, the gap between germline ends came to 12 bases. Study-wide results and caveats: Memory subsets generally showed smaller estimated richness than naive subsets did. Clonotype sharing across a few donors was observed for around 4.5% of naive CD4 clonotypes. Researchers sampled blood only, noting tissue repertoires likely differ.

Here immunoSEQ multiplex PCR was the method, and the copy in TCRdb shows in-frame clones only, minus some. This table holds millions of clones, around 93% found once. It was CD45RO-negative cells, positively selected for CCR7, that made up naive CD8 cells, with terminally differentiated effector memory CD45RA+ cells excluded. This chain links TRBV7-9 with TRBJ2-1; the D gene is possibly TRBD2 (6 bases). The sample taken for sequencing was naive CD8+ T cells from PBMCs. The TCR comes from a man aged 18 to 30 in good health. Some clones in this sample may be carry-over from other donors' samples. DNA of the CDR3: TGTGCCAGCAGCTTACCTCTTCGGGAGGAGCAGTTCTTC. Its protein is CASSLPLREEQFF. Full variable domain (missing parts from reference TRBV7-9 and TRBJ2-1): DTGVSQNPRHKITKRGQNVTFRCDPISEHNRLYWYRQTLGQGPEFLTYFQNEAQLEKSRLLSDRFSAERPKGSFSTLEIQRTEQGDSAMYLCASSLPLREEQFFGPGTRLTVL.